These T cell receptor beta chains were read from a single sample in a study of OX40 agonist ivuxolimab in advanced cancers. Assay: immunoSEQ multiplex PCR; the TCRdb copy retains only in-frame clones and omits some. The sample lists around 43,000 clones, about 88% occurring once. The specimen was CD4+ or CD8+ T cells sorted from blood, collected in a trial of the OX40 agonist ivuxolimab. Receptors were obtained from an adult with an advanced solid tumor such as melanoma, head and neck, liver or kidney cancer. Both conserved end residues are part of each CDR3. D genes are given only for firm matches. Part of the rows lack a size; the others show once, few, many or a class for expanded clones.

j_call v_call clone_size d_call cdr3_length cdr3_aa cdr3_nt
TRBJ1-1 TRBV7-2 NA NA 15 CASSSYGLGGTEAFF TGTGCCAGCAGCTCATACGGCCTTGGTGGCACTGAAGCTTTCTTT
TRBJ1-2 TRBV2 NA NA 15 CASILAGGPVYGYTF TGTGCCAGCATTCTTGCGGGGGGGCCGGTCTATGGCTACACCTTC
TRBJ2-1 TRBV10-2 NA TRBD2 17 CASRLGLAGGSYNEQFF TGCGCCAGCAGGTTAGGACTAGCGGGAGGCTCCTACAATGAGCAGTTCTTC
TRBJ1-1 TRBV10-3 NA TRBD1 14 CAISLRQGDSEAFF TGTGCCATCAGCTTACGACAGGGGGACAGTGAAGCTTTCTTT
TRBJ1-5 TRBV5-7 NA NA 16 CASSRTQVFLGQPQHF TGTGCCAGCAGCAGAACACAGGTTTTTTTGGGCCAGCCCCAGCATTTT
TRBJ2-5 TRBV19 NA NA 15 CASSIPPFSWETQYF TGTGCCAGTAGTATCCCCCCTTTCTCGTGGGAGACCCAGTACTTC
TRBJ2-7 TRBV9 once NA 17 CASSVEETVSHYYEQYF TGTGCCAGCAGCGTAGAGGAGACAGTTTCTCACTACTACGAGCAGTACTTC
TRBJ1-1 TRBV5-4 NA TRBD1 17 CASSLLRTGVMNTEAFF TGTGCCAGCAGCTTGTTGAGGACAGGAGTTATGAACACTGAAGCTTTCTTT
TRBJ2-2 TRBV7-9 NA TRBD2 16 CASSLVAGVLTGELFF TGTGCCAGCAGCTTAGTAGCGGGAGTACTCACCGGGGAGCTGTTTTTT
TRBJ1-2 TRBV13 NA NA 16 CASSLGLGVANYGYTF TGTGCCAGCAGCTTAGGCCTAGGGGTAGCTAACTATGGCTACACCTTC
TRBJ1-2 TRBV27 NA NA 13 CASSLGRAYGYTF TGTGCCAGCAGTTTAGGGCGGGCCTATGGCTACACCTTC
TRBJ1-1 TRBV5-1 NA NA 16 CASSKDAGFMNTEAFF TGCGCCAGCAGCAAGGACGCAGGGTTCATGAACACTGAAGCTTTCTTT
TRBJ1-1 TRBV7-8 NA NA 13 CASSFSPADGAFF TGTGCCAGCAGCTTTTCTCCGGCAGACGGAGCTTTCTTT
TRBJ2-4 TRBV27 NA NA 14 CASSITRARNIQYF TGTGCCAGCAGTATTACTCGGGCGAGGAACATTCAGTACTTC
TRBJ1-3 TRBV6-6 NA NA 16 CASSRSRGGTGNTIYF TGTGCCAGCAGTCGGTCCCGGGGGGGGACTGGAAACACCATATATTTT
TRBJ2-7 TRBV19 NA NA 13 CASSIGASYEQYF TGTGCCAGTAGTATAGGGGCGAGCTACGAGCAGTACTTC
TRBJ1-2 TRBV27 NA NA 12 CASKQGGVGYTF TGTGCCAGCAAGCAGGGCGGAGTTGGCTACACCTTC
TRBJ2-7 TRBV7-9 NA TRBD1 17 CASSDDDRGAYSYEQYF TGTGCCAGCAGCGATGACGACAGGGGCGCTTACTCCTACGAGCAGTACTTC
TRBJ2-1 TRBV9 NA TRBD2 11 CASGLVGEQFF TGTGCCAGTGGACTAGTTGGTGAGCAGTTCTTC
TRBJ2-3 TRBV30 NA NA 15 CAWGGTVLGGYTQYF TGTGCCTGGGGGGGGACAGTGCTGGGAGGGTATACGCAGTATTTT
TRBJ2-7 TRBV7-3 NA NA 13 CASSLNRGYEQYF TGTGCCAGCAGCCTCAATAGGGGTTACGAGCAGTACTTC
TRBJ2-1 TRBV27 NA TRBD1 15 CASSPGTGPYNEQFF TGTGCCAGCAGTCCGGGGACAGGGCCCTACAATGAGCAGTTCTTC
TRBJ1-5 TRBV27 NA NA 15 CASSSPGFGNQPQHF TGTGCCAGCAGTTCCCCAGGGTTTGGCAATCAGCCCCAGCATTTT
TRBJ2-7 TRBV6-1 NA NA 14 CASREDRKGLEQYF TGTGCCAGCAGAGAAGACAGGAAGGGACTCGAGCAGTACTTC
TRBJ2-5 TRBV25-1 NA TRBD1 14 CASRGQGPRETQYF TGTGCCAGCAGGGGACAGGGACCCCGGGAGACCCAGTACTTC
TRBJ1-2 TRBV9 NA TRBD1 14 CASSGKGAIYGYTF TGTGCCAGCAGCGGGAAGGGGGCGATCTATGGCTACACCTTC
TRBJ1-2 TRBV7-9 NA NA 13 CASSEGGWYGYTF TGTGCCAGCAGCGAAGGGGGTTGGTATGGCTACACCTTC
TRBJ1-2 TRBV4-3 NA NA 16 CASSQDRAFAGNGYTF TGCGCCAGCAGCCAAGACAGAGCTTTCGCGGGTAATGGCTACACCTTC
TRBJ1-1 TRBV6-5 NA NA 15 CASSRKSSMNTEAFF TGTGCCAGCAGCCGGAAAAGCAGCATGAACACTGAAGCTTTCTTT
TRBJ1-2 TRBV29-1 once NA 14 CSASSGTGNYGYTF TGCAGCGCATCATCCGGGACGGGGAACTATGGCTACACCTTC
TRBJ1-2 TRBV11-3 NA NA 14 CASSSILTDYGYTF TGTGCCAGCAGCTCCATCCTGACAGACTATGGCTACACCTTC
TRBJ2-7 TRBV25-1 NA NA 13 CASSHKTGAEQYF TGTGCCAGCAGCCACAAGACAGGTGCGGAGCAGTACTTC
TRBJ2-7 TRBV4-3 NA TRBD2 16 CASSQGSGGAVYEQYF TGCGCCAGCAGCCAGGGTAGCGGGGGGGCGGTCTACGAGCAGTACTTC
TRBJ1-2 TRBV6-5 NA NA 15 CASSRPVDLSYGYTF TGTGCCAGCAGTCGCCCAGTTGATCTCTCTTATGGCTACACCTTC
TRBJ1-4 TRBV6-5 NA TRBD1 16 CASSSGQGATNEKLFF TGTGCCAGCAGTTCTGGACAGGGGGCAACTAATGAAAAACTGTTTTTT
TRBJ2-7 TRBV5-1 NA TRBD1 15 CASSKDRGTTYEQYF TGCGCCAGCAGCAAGGACAGGGGGACCACCTACGAGCAGTACTTC
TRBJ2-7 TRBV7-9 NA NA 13 CASSGWGVYEQYF TGTGCCAGCAGCGGGTGGGGGGTTTACGAGCAGTACTTC
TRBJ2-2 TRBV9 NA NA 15 CASSPIGTRRGELFF TGTGCCAGCAGCCCAATCGGGACACGTCGCGGGGAGCTGTTTTTT
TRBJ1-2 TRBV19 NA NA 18 CASAHLRPDGGVLHGYTF TGTGCCAGTGCCCATCTACGACCCGACGGGGGGGTGCTACATGGCTACACCTTC
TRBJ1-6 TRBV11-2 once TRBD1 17 CASSKRQGPYPNSPLHF TGTGCCAGCAGCAAACGACAGGGGCCCTATCCTAATTCACCCCTCCACTTT
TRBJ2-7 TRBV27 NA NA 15 CASSFRGAPSYEQYF TGTGCCAGCAGTTTTAGGGGGGCCCCTTCCTACGAGCAGTACTTC
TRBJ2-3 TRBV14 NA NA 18 CASSQEELLRLPSATQYF TGTGCCAGCAGCCAAGAAGAGCTATTGCGTCTCCCCTCTGCTACGCAGTATTTT
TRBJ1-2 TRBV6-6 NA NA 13 CASSQGSSYGYTF TGTGCCAGCAGTCAAGGGTCCTCCTATGGCTACACCTTC
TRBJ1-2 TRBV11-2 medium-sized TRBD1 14 CASSLLWTGNGYTF TGTGCCAGCAGCTTGTTGTGGACAGGGAACGGCTACACCTTC
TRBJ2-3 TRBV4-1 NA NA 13 CASSSRLEDTQYF TGCGCCAGCAGTTCGCGGTTGGAAGATACGCAGTATTTT
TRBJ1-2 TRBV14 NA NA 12 CASSQGVYGYTF TGTGCCAGCAGCCAAGGAGTCTATGGCTACACCTTC
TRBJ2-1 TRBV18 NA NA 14 CASSPQDSYNEQFF TGTGCCAGCTCACCACAGGACTCCTACAATGAGCAGTTCTTC
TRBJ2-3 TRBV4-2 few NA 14 CASSQDLAADTQYF TGTGCCAGCAGCCAAGACCTAGCTGCCGATACGCAGTATTTT
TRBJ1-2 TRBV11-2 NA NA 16 CASSFSRTGPNYGYTF TGTGCCAGCAGCTTTAGCCGGACCGGTCCTAACTATGGCTACACCTTC